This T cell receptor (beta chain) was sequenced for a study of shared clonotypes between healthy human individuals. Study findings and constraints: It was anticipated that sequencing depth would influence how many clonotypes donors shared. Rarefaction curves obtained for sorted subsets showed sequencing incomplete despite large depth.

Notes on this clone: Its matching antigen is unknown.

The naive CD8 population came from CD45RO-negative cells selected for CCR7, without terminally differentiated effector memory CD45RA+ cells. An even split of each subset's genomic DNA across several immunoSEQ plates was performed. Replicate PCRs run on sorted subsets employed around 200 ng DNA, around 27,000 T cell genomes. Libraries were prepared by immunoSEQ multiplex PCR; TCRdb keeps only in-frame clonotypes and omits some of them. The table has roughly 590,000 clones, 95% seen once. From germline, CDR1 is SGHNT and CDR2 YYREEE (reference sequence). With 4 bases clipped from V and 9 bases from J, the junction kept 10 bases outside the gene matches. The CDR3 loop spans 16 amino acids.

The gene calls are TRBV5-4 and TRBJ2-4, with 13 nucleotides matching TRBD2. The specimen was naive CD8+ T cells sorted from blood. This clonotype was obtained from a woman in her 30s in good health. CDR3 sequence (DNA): TGTGCCAGCAGCGCGGGACTAGCGGGACGGGGTAGCATTCAGTACTTC. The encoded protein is CASSAGLAGRGSIQYF.